The source of this TCR beta chain is a study of cytomegalovirus exposure and HLA in healthy donors. Note on this clone: The target antigen is unknown.

Whole-study results and caveats: Later analysis demonstrated an association between a missense DCLRE1C variant and TCR beta V- and J-gene trimming. Cytomegalovirus association was listed for roughly 160 TCR beta chains.

PCR amplification relied on 60 Vbeta primers (plus 13 Jbeta primers). Repertoires were generated with immunoSEQ multiplex PCR, while TCRdb's copy carries only in-frame clones and drops some. The sample lists about 50,000 clones; roughly 80% were seen once. Everyone who donated was a healthy bone marrow donor. Sequencing input: PBMCs. This clonotype was obtained from a woman in her thirties or forties in good health and CMV-seropositive.

CDR3 residues: CAWSFGRGLQETQYF. The CDR3 nucleotides read TGTGCCTGGAGTTTTGGGCGGGGGCTACAAGAGACCCAGTACTTC. The genes are TRBV30 and TRBJ2-5; a possible D gene is TRBD2 (7 bases). CDR1 and CDR2 (germline): GTSNPN, SVGIG (reference sequence). V was pared by 2 bases and J by 2 bases, with 15 bases between. The CDR3 has 15 amino acids.